This T cell receptor (beta chain) was retrieved from a study of cytomegalovirus exposure and HLA in healthy donors. With 60 Vbeta and 13 Jbeta primers, the PCR was carried out. TCRdb keeps only in-frame clones here, not all; method: immunoSEQ multiplex PCR. The sample contains some 140,000 clones, 65% to 80% of which appear only once. From germline, CDR1 is MNHEY and CDR2 SMNVEV (reference sequence). The CDR3 sequence is 15 residues long. Trimming took 5 bases from V and 3 from J; bases not matched to a gene: 6. The TCR originated in a male donor in good health and CMV-seropositive. Sequencing was carried out using PBMCs. The V and J genes are TRBV27 and TRBJ2-3; 9 nucleotides match TRBD1. The CDR3 here is CASSTGTGPTDTQYF. The CDR3 nucleotides read TGTGCCAGCAGTACCGGGACAGGGCCTACAGATACGCAGTATTTT.